This T cell receptor beta chain was recorded in a study of T cell responses to AZD1222 COVID-19 vaccine. Sequencing was performed with immunoSEQ multiplex PCR; in TCRdb, only in-frame clones are kept and a portion is missing. The table shows more than 90,000 clones, with around 84% occurring only once. CDR3 length: 17 residues. CDR1 and CDR2 from the germline V gene are SQVTM and ANQGSEA. The ends lost 4 bases at V and 2 bases at J; junction bases unmatched: 9. Comment on this clone: Its antigen is not identified.

Samples with a second dose at about 4 or about 12 weeks were pooled together. Study-wide findings and caveats: Regions 160-218 and 743-854 held dominance among vaccine-associated CD4 TCRs, which spanned spike. Per reports, nearly half of all spike-specific TCRs target regions that are unmutated in variants. There were mostly white British donors and more females than males, and clonal diversity was possibly underestimated.

The sequence came from an adult who received the AZD1222 COVID-19 vaccine. The rearrangement joins TRBV29-1 to TRBJ2-1; 12 nucleotides match TRBD2. The sample in question was peripheral blood, obtained 28 days after the second AZD1222 dose. This chain's CDR3 is CSVASPSGGVPYNEQFF. For the CDR3, the DNA is TGCAGCGTTGCAAGCCCTAGCGGGGGGGTTCCCTACAATGAGCAGTTCTTC.